These T cell receptor beta chains were read from a single sample in a study of cytomegalovirus exposure and HLA in healthy donors. The repertoire was sequenced with immunoSEQ multiplex PCR; TCRdb's copy has only in-frame clones and lacks some. Among around 130,000 clones listed, around 70% were seen once. Sequences were obtained from PBMCs. The receptor set was obtained from a woman aged 25-40 years in good health and CMV-seronegative. Each CDR3 is given with its conserved first and last residue. Fields, in order: J gene, D gene, clone size, V gene, CDR3 length, CDR3 DNA, CDR3 protein. The D gene is left open where the match is weak. Clone size is stated in some rows and not others, as once, few, many or a class when expanded.

TRBJ2-2 | - | few | TRBV11-2 | 13 | TGTGCCAGCAGCTTTACTTCAACCGGGGAGCTGTTTTTT | CASSFTSTGELFF
TRBJ2-3 | TRBD1 | - | TRBV5-5 | 16 | TGTGCCAGCAATCGGTGGGGGACAGGGTTAACAGATACGCAGTATTTT | CASNRWGTGLTDTQYF
TRBJ2-1 | TRBD1 | - | TRBV6-4 | 15 | TGTGCCAGCAGAGCCGGGACAGGGGGCTCGGGTGAGCAGTTCTTC | CASRAGTGGSGEQFF
TRBJ2-7 | TRBD2 | few | TRBV29-1 | 15 | TGCAGCGTGGGGGGGCTAGCGGGACATTCCTACGAGCAGTACTTC | CSVGGLAGHSYEQYF
TRBJ2-5 | TRBD2 | - | TRBV7-2 | 15 | TGTGCCAGCAGCCCCGGGACTAGCGGGCAAGAGACCCAGTACTTC | CASSPGTSGQETQYF
TRBJ1-6 | TRBD1 | - | TRBV2 | 14 | TGTGCCAGCACTGGGACAGGGAAGAATTCACCCCTCCACTTT | CASTGTGKNSPLHF
TRBJ1-2 | - | once | TRBV6-6 | 15 | TGTGCCAGCAGTTACACCGTCGGACAGAGCTATGGCTACACCTTC | CASSYTVGQSYGYTF
TRBJ1-5 | - | few | TRBV6-5 | 14 | TGTGCCAGCAGGCCGGGACACCTCAATCAGCCCCAGCATTTT | CASRPGHLNQPQHF
TRBJ1-1 | - | - | TRBV29-1 | 14 | TGCAGCGCTCTTGGCGGGGGTGGAAACACTGAAGCTTTCTTT | CSALGGGGNTEAFF
TRBJ2-1 | - | - | TRBV29-1 | 12 | TGCAGCGGAGGGGGGGGGACGAATGAGCAGTTCTTC | CSGGGGTNEQFF
TRBJ2-3 | - | - | TRBV28 | 12 | TGTGCCTCTTGCACTAGCACAGATACGCAGTATTTT | CASCTSTDTQYF
TRBJ1-1 | - | - | TRBV6-5 | 12 | TGTGCCAGCAGTTACGGAGGCGGTGAAGCTTTCTTT | CASSYGGGEAFF
TRBJ1-6 | TRBD1 | - | TRBV27 | 15 | TGTGCCGGCAGTTTAGGGGACAGGGTGGGGTCACCCCTCCACTTT | CAGSLGDRVGSPLHF
TRBJ2-3 | - | - | TRBV18 | 17 | TGTGCCAGCTCACCTACTACAGGTTCCTCTAGCACAGATACGCAGTATTTT | CASSPTTGSSSTDTQYF
TRBJ2-3 | TRBD2 | - | TRBV4-2 | 19 | TGTGCCAGCAGCCAAGAAGGTGCGGGTCTAGCGGGAGGAACAGATACGCAGTATTTT | CASSQEGAGLAGGTDTQYF